What follows are 11 T cell receptor beta chains derived from one specimen sequenced in a study of OX40 agonist ivuxolimab in advanced cancers. Using immunoSEQ multiplex PCR, the repertoire was profiled, and TCRdb retains in-frame clones only, with some absent. The profile shows about 79,000 clones, about 88% of them singletons. This sample comprised CD4+ or CD8+ T cells sorted from blood, obtained in a trial of the OX40 agonist ivuxolimab. Receptors were obtained from an adult with an advanced solid tumor such as melanoma, head and neck, liver or kidney cancer.

V is TRBV5-6 and J is TRBJ2-3; the match to TRBD2 covers 7 bases. Losses at the gene ends were 4 bases for V and 3 bases for J; bases not matched to a gene: 5. Germline V gene sequence: CDR1 SGHDT, CDR2 YYEEEE. This CDR3 spans 14 amino acids. CDR3 residues: CASSKGLPTDTQYF. The CDR3 coding sequence is TGTGCCAGCAGCAAGGGACTACCAACAGATACGCAGTATTTT.

The CDR3 region has the DNA TGCGCCAGCAGCCGAGGACAGGCTGGCTCTGGAAACACCATATATTTT. It translates to CASSRGQAGSGNTIYF. The rearrangement links TRBV5-1 to TRBJ1-3; TRBD1 matches at 7 bases. Looked up from germline, CDR1 is SGHRS and CDR2 is YFSETQ. The CDR3 runs to 16 residues. The ends lost 4 bases at V and 0 bases at J; junction bases unmatched: 7.

This chain uses TRBV6-5 with TRBJ1-2; 8 bases fit TRBD1. The J segment lost 8 bases and the V segment lost 5 bases, leaving 4 bases of the junction unmatched. CDR3 length: 12 residues. Germline lookup yields CDR1 MNHEY and CDR2 SVGAGI. CDR3 coding DNA: TGTGCCAGCAGTCCCGGACAGGGCGGCTACACCTTC. Protein sequence: CASSPGQGGYTF.

The V call is TRBV11-2, the J call TRBJ2-7; no reliable D call. Germline V gene lookup returns CDR1 SGHAT and CDR2 FQNNGV. The CDR3 loop spans 14 amino acids. V dropped 5 bases and J dropped 0 bases, with 11 bases sitting between them. Here the CDR3 DNA reads TGTGCCAGCAGCCCATACTTAAGCTCCTACGAGCAGTACTTC. This sequence encodes CASSPYLSSYEQYF. Supplemented by reference TRBV11-2 and TRBJ2-7, the full variable domain reads EAGVAQSPRYKIIEKRQSVAFWCNPISGHATLYWYQQILGQGPKLLIQFQNNGVVDDSQLPKDRFSAERLKGVDSTLKIQPAKLEDSAVYLCASSPYLSSYEQYFGPGTRLTVT.

As to this clone: Other DNA sequences in the sample encode the same CDR3. The V call is TRBV5-4, the J call TRBJ2-5, with 14 bases aligning to TRBD2. The CDR3 runs to 15 residues. Germline CDR1 and CDR2: SGHNT and YYREEE (reference sequence). V dropped 4 bases and J dropped 5; count of bases not matched to a gene: 4. DNA of the CDR3: TGTGCCAGCAGCGACAGACTAGCGGGAGGGGAGACCCAGTACTTC. It encodes CASSDRLAGGETQYF.

V gene TRBV7-2 combines with J gene TRBJ2-3; 7 nucleotides match TRBD2. CDR1 is SGHTA and CDR2 is FQGNSA in the germline V gene. J lost 0 bases, V lost 5 bases, and 8 bases had no gene match. The length of the CDR3 is 16 residues. As DNA, the CDR3 is TGTGCCAGCAGCCTCACTAGCGTCATAAGCACAGATACGCAGTATTTT. Protein sequence: CASSLTSVISTDTQYF.

This clone turned up a few times. This sequence joins TRBV9 and TRBJ1-1, with TRBD1 identical over 9 bases. This CDR3 is 14 amino acids long. In germline, CDR1 is SGDLS, CDR2 YYNGEE. With V trimmed by 7 bases and J by 2 bases, 6 bases remained unmatched. Written as DNA, the CDR3 is TGTGCCAGCCAACAGGGGGCTGATAACACTGAAGCTTTCTTT. Its translation is CASQQGADNTEAFF.

The chain joins TRBV5-6 to TRBJ1-2; perhaps TRBD1 as D (6 bases). The CDR3 sequence is 15 residues long. Germline V CDR1 and CDR2: SGHDT, YYEEEE. Trimming stripped 4 bases from V and 0 bases from J, with 13 bases between. CDR3 in amino acids: CASSVGQTSNYGYTF. The CDR3 DNA reads TGTGCCAGCAGCGTTGGACAGACATCTAACTATGGCTACACCTTC.

V usage is TRBV11-3 and J usage is TRBJ1-3, with D possibly matching TRBD1 (5 bases). Trimming removed 5 bases at V and 4 bases at J, with 9 bases between. From germline, CDR1 is SGHNT and CDR2 YENEEA. The CDR3 has 13 amino acids. CDR3 amino acids: CASSQYRGNTIYF. CDR3 DNA: TGTGCCAGCAGCCAGTACAGGGGAAACACCATATATTTT. The full variable domain, rest sourced from reference TRBV11-3 and TRBJ1-3, is EAGVVQSPRYKIIEKKQPVAFWCNPISGHNTLYWYLQNLGQGPELLIRYENEEAVDDSQLPKDRFSAERLKGVDSTLKIQPAELGDSAVYLCASSQYRGNTIYFGEGSWLTVV.

This chain links TRBV9 with TRBJ1-1, with D perhaps matching TRBD1 (5 bases). The CDR3 loop spans 15 amino acids. With 0 bases removed from V and 4 bases from J, the gap between germline ends came to 13 bases. Germline V gene sequence: CDR1 SGDLS, CDR2 YYNGEE. The DNA for the CDR3 is TGTGCCAGCAGCGTAGGGGGCATACATGGCACTGAAGCTTTCTTT. The encoded protein is CASSVGGIHGTEAFF.

Turning to this clone: Different DNA sequences within this sample yield the same CDR3. The V gene is TRBV7-2, the J gene TRBJ1-2; D gene uncertain. Per the germline V gene, CDR1 is SGHTA and CDR2 is FQGNSA. The CDR3 totals 13 residues. Trimming took 1 base from V and 4 from J, leaving 7 bases between them. The CDR3 bases are TGTGCCAGCAGCTTAGTTGGCAGCTATGGCTACACCTTC. Its protein is CASSLVGSYGYTF. The entire variable domain, with the rest obtained from reference TRBV7-2 and TRBJ1-2, is as follows: GAGVSQSPSNKVTEKGKDVELRCDPISGHTALYWYRQSLGQGLEFLIYFQGNSAPDKSGLPSDRFSAERTGGSVSTLTIQRTQQEDSAVYLCASSLVGSYGYTFGSGTRLTVV.